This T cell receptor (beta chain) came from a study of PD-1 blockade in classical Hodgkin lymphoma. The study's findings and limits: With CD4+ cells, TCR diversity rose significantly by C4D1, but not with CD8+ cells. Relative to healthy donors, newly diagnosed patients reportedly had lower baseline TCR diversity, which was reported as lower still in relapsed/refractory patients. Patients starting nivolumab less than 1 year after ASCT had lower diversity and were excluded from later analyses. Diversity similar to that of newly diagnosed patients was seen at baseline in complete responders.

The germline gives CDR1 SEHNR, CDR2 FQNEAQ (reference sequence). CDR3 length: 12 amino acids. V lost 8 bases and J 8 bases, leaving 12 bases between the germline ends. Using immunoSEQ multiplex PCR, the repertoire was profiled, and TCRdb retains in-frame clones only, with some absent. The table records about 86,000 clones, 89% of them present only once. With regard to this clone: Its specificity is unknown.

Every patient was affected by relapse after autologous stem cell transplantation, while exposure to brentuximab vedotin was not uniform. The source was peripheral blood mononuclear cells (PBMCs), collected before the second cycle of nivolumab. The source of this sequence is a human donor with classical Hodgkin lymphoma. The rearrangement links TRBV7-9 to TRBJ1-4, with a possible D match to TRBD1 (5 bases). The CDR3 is CASGDFAEKLFF. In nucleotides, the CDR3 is TGTGCCAGCGGGGACTTCGCGGAAAAACTGTTTTTT.